These 23 T cell receptor beta chains were sequenced from one sample in a study of shared T cell receptors in the human thymus. The table came from immunoSEQ multiplex PCR; TCRdb's copy has only in-frame clones and leaves some out. The data show hundreds of thousands of clones, with roughly 90% seen just once and around 0.0099% held by the top ten. The sample also formed part of further work on human thymus T cells.

Sequencing was done on a sample of thymocytes. The receptor source for this set is a boy under two years old with a congenital heart defect.

The chain carries TRBV5-4 and TRBJ2-5, with 7 bases aligning to TRBD1. The CDR3 has 15 amino acids. Germline V CDR1 and CDR2: SGHNT, YYREEE (reference sequence). With 0 bases clipped from V and 4 bases from J, the junction kept 6 bases outside the gene matches. The DNA for the CDR3 is TGTGCCAGCAGCTTGGCCCCACAGGGGCCAGAGACCCAGTACTTC. Its protein product is CASSLAPQGPETQYF.

CDR3 in DNA: TGTGCCAGGGGGGATCATAGTGGGGGGGGGAATGAGCAGTTCTTC. It yields the protein CARGDHSGGGNEQFF. The V gene is TRBV6-1, the J gene TRBJ2-1; 7 bases are shared with TRBD2. CDR1 MNHNS and CDR2 SASEGT come from the germline V gene. V was pared by 9 bases and J by 7 bases, with 15 bases of the junction left unmatched. CDR3 length: 15 residues.

This clone was seen a few times. V gene TRBV6-6 combines with J gene TRBJ2-7; 8 bases fit TRBD2. The CDR3 sequence is 12 residues long. Germline loops: CDR1 MNHNY, CDR2 SVGAGI (reference sequence). V lost 4 bases, J lost 9 bases, and 5 bases stayed unmatched. CDR3 nucleotide sequence: TGTGCCAGCAGTTTGGGACTAGTAAGGCAGTACTTC. Encoded protein: CASSLGLVRQYF.

The V and J genes are TRBV4-2 and TRBJ2-1; TRBD2 agrees at 7 bases. The junction had 8 bases not matched to a gene; V was cut back by 0 bases and J by 0 bases. Germline CDR1 and CDR2: LGHNA and YNFKEQ. CDR3 length equals 18 residues. The CDR3 protein is CASSQDLRRERSYNEQFF. As DNA, the CDR3 is TGTGCCAGCAGCCAAGATCTGAGGCGGGAGCGCTCCTACAATGAGCAGTTCTTC.

This clone is a singleton in its sample. The chain has TRBV6-5 and TRBJ2-2, with D maybe TRBD2 (6 bases). The CDR3 covers 16 residues. The germline CDR1 and CDR2 sequences are MNHEY and SVGAGI. V was clipped by 4 bases and J by 4 bases, with 16 bases between them. CDR3 residues: CASSSPKGGSTGELFF. The CDR3 nucleotides are TGTGCCAGCAGTTCCCCCAAGGGAGGTAGCACCGGGGAGCTGTTTTTT.

V gene TRBV14 combines with J gene TRBJ1-1; 9 nucleotides agree with TRBD1. The CDR3 consists of 16 residues. With 0 bases clipped from V and 4 bases from J, the junction kept 6 bases outside the gene matches. Germline assignment: CDR1 SGHDN and CDR2 FVKESK. The CDR3 reads CASSQEDRGWGTEAFF. DNA of the CDR3: TGTGCCAGCAGCCAAGAGGACAGGGGCTGGGGCACTGAAGCTTTCTTT.

The chain uses TRBV27 and TRBJ1-1, with D possibly matching TRBD1 (5 bases). The length of the CDR3 is 14 residues. V shed 4 bases and J shed 1 base, with 10 bases lying between them. Germline V gives CDR1 MNHEY, CDR2 SMNVEV (reference sequence). CDR3: CASSYFGGNTEAFF. DNA of the CDR3: TGTGCCAGCAGTTATTTCGGGGGGAACACTGAAGCTTTCTTT.

The chain uses TRBV30 and TRBJ2-1; unclear D gene. V shed 0 bases and J shed 0 bases, with 12 bases lying between them. Germline-derived CDR1 and CDR2 are GTSNPN and SVGIG (reference sequence). This CDR3 is 16 amino acids long. Here the CDR3 DNA reads TGTGCCTGGAGTGTAAGGCAGGCGAGCTCCTACAATGAGCAGTTCTTC. Protein product: CAWSVRQASSYNEQFF. Filled out from reference TRBV30 and TRBJ2-1, the complete variable domain reads SQTIHQWPATLVQPVGSPLSLECTVEGTSNPNLYWYRQAAGRGLQLLFYSVGIGQISSEVPQNLSASRPQDRQFILSSKKLLLSDSGFYLCAWSVRQASSYNEQFFGPGTRLTVL.

The gene calls are TRBV11-2 and TRBJ2-4, with 14 positions matching TRBD2. Germline lookup yields CDR1 SGHAT and CDR2 FQNNGV. The trim removed 4 bases at V and 2 bases at J, leaving 7 bases unmatched. This CDR3 is 18 amino acids long. In DNA form, the CDR3 reads TGTGCCAGCAGCTGGACTAGCGGGAGGATGGGGACCAAAAACATTCAGTACTTC. It yields the protein CASSWTSGRMGTKNIQYF.

The count of this clone is one. The genes are TRBV4-2 and TRBJ2-7; 12 bases align to TRBD2. V lost 1 base, J lost 2 bases, and 15 bases stayed unmatched. The length of the CDR3 is 20 residues. Germline V lookup: CDR1 LGHNA, CDR2 YNFKEQ. The CDR3 region has the DNA TGTGCCAGCAGCCAAGCTCGACAGGACCGGACTAGCGGGAAAACCTACGAGCAGTACTTC. It translates to CASSQARQDRTSGKTYEQYF.

The V call is TRBV28, the J call TRBJ2-7, with D possibly TRBD1 on 5 matching bases. The CDR3 has 15 residues. Germline loops: CDR1 MDHEN, CDR2 SYDVKM. Trimming took off 3 bases at V and 5 bases at J, with 17 bases between the two ends. Written as DNA, the CDR3 is TGTGCCAGCAGTTTTGGCCCCGGCAGGGTCAACGAGCAGTACTTC. This codes for CASSFGPGRVNEQYF.

The rearrangement uses TRBV28 and TRBJ2-1; 11 bases are a match to TRBD1. With V trimmed by 2 bases and J by 4 bases, 1 base remained unmatched. Per the germline V gene, CDR1 is MDHEN and CDR2 is SYDVKM. The CDR3 has 15 residues. The CDR3: CASSLGTGGYNEQFF. CDR3 DNA: TGTGCCAGCAGTTTAGGGACAGGGGGTTACAATGAGCAGTTCTTC.

The sample holds a few counts of this clone. The gene calls are TRBV5-4 and TRBJ2-7; D unclear. Germline CDR1 is SGHNT and CDR2 is YYREEE (reference sequence). The CDR3 is 16 amino acids. V lost 4 bases to trimming and J lost 2 bases, with 19 bases between them. CDR3 in amino acids: CASSRARRGSTYEQYF. CDR3 sequence (DNA): TGTGCCAGCAGCCGAGCAAGGCGCGGTTCCACCTACGAGCAGTACTTC.

The V and J genes are TRBV10-3 and TRBJ1-4, with TRBD1 identical over 9 bases. Germline lookup yields CDR1 ENHRY and CDR2 SYGVKD. After removal of 6 bases from V and 5 bases from J, the junction contained 7 bases not matched to a gene. The length of the CDR3 is 15 residues. CDR3 nucleotides: TGTGCCATCAGCCCCGACAGGGGGTGCAATGAAAAACTGTTTTTT. This codes for CAISPDRGCNEKLFF.

This clone has only a few counts. The V call is TRBV7-2, the J call TRBJ1-2; TRBD1 is a possible D gene (5 bases). This CDR3 has 14 residues. Between the trimmed V and J ends, which lost 0 bases and 8 bases, there was a span of 13 bases. CDR1 is SGHTA, CDR2 FQGNSA, per germline. The CDR3 region is CASSLARSGSGYTF. CDR3 nucleotide sequence: TGTGCCAGCAGCTTAGCGCGGTCAGGGTCGGGCTACACCTTC.

The V call is TRBV11-3, the J call TRBJ2-7; 8 bases map to TRBD2. Germline trimming cut 4 bases from V and 7 bases from J; bases unmatched to any gene: 6. The CDR3 covers 13 residues. Germline-derived CDR1 and CDR2 are SGHNT and YENEEA. CDR3 sequence (DNA): TGTGCCAGCAGCTCCCGCCGGGGGGGTGAGCAGTACTTC. As protein: CASSSRRGGEQYF.

The rearrangement links TRBV27 to TRBJ2-2; D possibly corresponds to TRBD2 (5 bases). V lost 4 bases and J 0 bases, leaving 9 bases between the germline ends. Looked up from germline, CDR1 is MNHEY and CDR2 is SMNVEV (reference sequence). This CDR3 is 15 amino acids long. The CDR3 protein is CASSSGGSNTGELFF. The CDR3 region has the DNA TGTGCCAGCAGTTCGGGCGGGTCGAACACCGGGGAGCTGTTTTTT.

The chain links TRBV2 to TRBJ1-1; a possible D gene is TRBD1 (6 bases). Between the trimmed V and J ends, which lost 6 bases and 10 bases, there was a span of 15 bases. The CDR3 consists of 12 residues. Germline V lookup: CDR1 SNHLY, CDR2 FYNNEI. CDR3 DNA: TGTGCCAGCAGCGCCCGGGGAGGGGGAGCTTTCTTT. Translated: CASSARGGGAFF. The full variable domain, completed using reference TRBV2 and TRBJ1-1, is EPEVTQTPSHQVTQMGQEVILRCVPISNHLYFYWYRQILGQKVEFLVSFYNNEISEKSEIFDDQFSVERPDGSNFTLKIRSTKLEDSAMYFCASSARGGGAFFGQGTRLTVV.

Only a few counts were recorded for this clone. This sequence joins TRBV19 and TRBJ2-7, with TRBD2 identical over 14 bases. Germline CDR1 and CDR2: LNHDA and SQIVND (reference sequence). The length of the CDR3 is 18 residues. The V and J ends lost 4 bases and 2 bases, in that order; junction bases with no gene match: 10. The CDR3 here is CASSTRTSGRRNAYEQYF. The CDR3 DNA reads as TGTGCCAGTAGTACTAGGACTAGCGGGAGGAGGAACGCCTACGAGCAGTACTTC.

The V and J genes are TRBV18 and TRBJ2-1, with TRBD2 identical over 8 bases. The V gene's germline CDR1 is KGHSH and CDR2 LQKENI. The trim removed 5 bases at V and 2 bases at J, leaving 5 bases unmatched. The CDR3 has 15 residues. The CDR3 protein is CASSWTSPAYNEQFF. CDR3 in DNA: TGTGCCAGCTCATGGACTAGCCCTGCCTACAATGAGCAGTTCTTC. Drawing the rest from reference TRBV18 and TRBJ2-1, the complete variable domain is NAGVMQNPRHLVRRRGQEARLRCSPMKGHSHVYWYRQLPEEGLKFMVYLQKENIIDESGMPKERFSAEFPKEGPSILRIQQVVRGDSAAYFCASSWTSPAYNEQFFGPGTRLTVL.

The V and J genes are TRBV7-6 and TRBJ2-1; 10 positions match TRBD2. J was trimmed by 3 bases and V by 4 bases; bases with no gene match: 3. This CDR3 is built from 15 residues. CDR1 and CDR2 (germline): SGHVS, FNYEAQ. The CDR3 bases are TGTGCCAGCAGCTGTCAGCGGGAGGGCTACAATGAGCAGTTCTTC. This encodes CASSCQREGYNEQFF.

V gene TRBV28 combines with J gene TRBJ1-2, with D unresolved. This CDR3 comprises 13 residues. Germline values: CDR1 MDHEN, CDR2 SYDVKM. V lost 4 bases to trimming and J lost 6 bases, with 12 bases between them. The CDR3 bases are TGTGCCAGCAGTTCAACCAGGCCACATGGCTACACCTTC. Translation gives CASSSTRPHGYTF.

The genes are TRBV20-1 and TRBJ2-3, with a tentative D call TRBD2 (5 bases). The CDR3 loop spans 10 amino acids. V lost 5 bases and J 14 bases, leaving 14 bases between the germline ends. In germline, CDR1 is DFQATT, CDR2 SNEGSKA (reference sequence). The CDR3 protein is CSAPTTIGYF. The CDR3 bases are TGCAGTGCTCCGACTACTATTGGGTATTTT.